The clone carrying this TCR beta chain showed up just a few times. No antigen is known for it. This CDR3 has 14 amino acids. V gave up 5 bases and J gave up 2 bases, with 10 bases separating them. Germline V gene sequence: CDR1 SGHVS, CDR2 FQNEAQ. These data originate in a study of T-cell memory formation after mild COVID-19. Study-wide points: There was a balanced CD4/CD8 profile in clones contracting day 15 to 85, and later expanders leaned CD4+.

It was 5'RACE with constant-segment primers that produced the TCR alpha and TCR beta cDNA libraries, which carried sample barcodes and UMIs. From the 5' RACE reads, TCRdb called clonotypes with MiXCR, one entry per CDR3 protein. The sample includes under 550,000 distinct CDR3 sequences, approximately 18% of them seen just once. V usage is TRBV7-8 and J usage is TRBJ2-1; D possibly matches TRBD1 or TRBD2 (5 bases each). The sequence derives from an adult woman who had mild COVID-19 (a few samples of this study predate the infection). Cell type and time point are not known. Input material: PBMCs or a T cell subset sorted from them (not recorded which). Here the CDR3 reads CASSRGLTYNEQFF. CDR3 DNA sequence: TGTGCCAGCAGCCGGGGCCTAACCTACAATGAGCAGTTCTTC.